Listed below are T cell receptor beta chains from one sample, sequenced in a study of post-analysis software for immune sequencing data. One entry per CDR3 protein results from TCRdb running MiXCR on the PCR reads. The repertoire holds roughly 730,000 distinct CDR3 sequences, with less than 35% as singletons. Sequences were obtained from blood. These receptor sequences come from a girl aged 10-17 years with multiple sclerosis. Each CDR3 is given without its conserved first and last residue.

V	J	CDR3
TRBV5-1	TRBJ1-1	ASSPRVDRGRLSAEAF
TRBV7-6	TRBJ1-1	ASSLVDRGEAF
TRBV29-1	TRBJ2-7	SPRGCSYGQY
TRBV4-1	TRBJ1-6	ASSQEMRGSYNSPLH
TRBV20-1	TRBJ1-4	SARHLGEKLF
TRBV6-5	TRBJ2-7	ASSLGLASYEQY
TRBV10-3	TRBJ2-7	AISESGTKAYEQY
TRBV7-2	TRBJ1-2	ASSRMGQGGNYGYT
TRBV4-1	TRBJ2-5	ASSQIIRETQY
TRBV27	TRBJ1-2	ASSLFGQGAEANYGYT
TRBV5-1	TRBJ2-4	ASSFPTGRGQDIQY
TRBV20-1	TRBJ1-5	SARPRGQPQH
TRBV7-2	TRBJ2-2	ASGRDRATGELF
TRBV27	TRBJ2-5	ASSLWGRTSGRAGEQY
TRBV7-2	TRBJ2-1	ASSLLVQGAGEQF